The 12 T cell receptor beta chains reported below all come from one sample, sequenced in a study of early T cells in non-severe SARS-CoV-2 infection. MiXCR was run by TCRdb on the 5' RACE reads, yielding one entry per CDR3 protein. The sample lists about 56,000 distinct CDR3 sequences, about 15% occurring once. Sample: whole blood, taken at baseline. The receptors originated from an adult who was a healthcare worker with PCR-confirmed SARS-CoV-2 infection or an uninfected control (not recorded which).

This clonotype showed up just a few times. The chain uses TRBV6-2 or TRBV6-3 and TRBJ2-3; 8 positions match TRBD1. Germline CDR1 and CDR2: MNHEY and SVGEGT. The trim removed 8 bases at V and 3 bases at J, leaving 4 bases unmatched. The CDR3 totals 13 residues. The CDR3 nucleotides are TGTGCCAGCGGGAGGACAGGGACAGATACGCAGTATTTT. Its translation is CASGRTGTDTQYF.

CDR3 in amino acids: CASRRENNSPLHF. DNA of the CDR3: TGTGCCAGCAGACGGGAGAATAATTCACCCCTCCACTTT. The chain is built from TRBV6-1 and TRBJ1-6; D is uncertain. V was pared by 6 bases and J by 5 bases, with 8 bases between. The germline gives CDR1 MNHNS, CDR2 SASEGT. The CDR3 has 13 residues.

The V gene is TRBV6-5, the J gene TRBJ2-7, with a tentative D call TRBD1 (6 bases). The V end lost 5 bases, the J end lost 0 bases, and 14 bases lay between the germline ends. CDR1 is MNHEY and CDR2 is SVGAGI in the germline V gene. The CDR3 totals 15 residues. Here the CDR3 reads CASSPRGGSSYEQYF. CDR3 nucleotide sequence: TGTGCCAGCAGTCCCCGAGGGGGAAGCTCCTACGAGCAGTACTTC.

The chain links TRBV5-1 to TRBJ2-7, with TRBD2 matching 12 bases. V gave up 3 bases and J gave up 6 bases; unmatched junction bases: 4. Germline CDR1 SGHRS, CDR2 YFSETQ. This CDR3 spans 14 amino acids. The CDR3 loop reads CASSWTSGNGEQYF. The CDR3 DNA reads TGCGCCAGCAGCTGGACTAGCGGGAACGGCGAGCAGTACTTC.

The chain carries TRBV7-9 and TRBJ2-7; D may be TRBD2 (6 bases). The length of the CDR3 is 14 residues. Looked up from germline, CDR1 is SEHNR and CDR2 is FQNEAQ (reference sequence). Trimming stripped 8 bases from V and 7 bases from J, with 21 bases between. The CDR3 protein is CASASYQGAGEQYF. As DNA, the CDR3 is TGTGCCAGCGCCTCCTACCAGGGAGCGGGTGAGCAGTACTTC.

In this sample, this clonotype turned up many times. The chain is built from TRBV11-2 and TRBJ2-1; the D is unclear. The CDR3 contains 12 residues. V lost 0 bases to trimming and J lost 12 bases, with 9 bases between them. Germline loops: CDR1 SGHAT, CDR2 FQNNGV. Here the CDR3 DNA reads TGTGCCAGCAGCTTAGATGAGTCTCCGCAGTTCTTC. Its protein product is CASSLDESPQFF.

This clonotype is medium-sized within its sample. V usage is TRBV29-1 and J usage is TRBJ2-7; a possible D gene is TRBD1 (7 bases). V gave up 4 bases and J gave up 3 bases, with 16 bases separating them. CDR3 size: 14 residues. The germline CDR1 and CDR2 sequences are SQVTM and ANQGSEA. CDR3 protein: CSVAEGADVYEQYF. Written as DNA, the CDR3 is TGCAGCGTTGCGGAGGGGGCGGACGTCTACGAGCAGTACTTC.

The chain carries TRBV5-5 and TRBJ2-1; D call uncertain. Trimming cost V 1 base and J 6 bases, with 8 bases left between them. CDR3 size: 13 residues. CDR1 and CDR2 from the germline V gene are SGHKS and YYEKEE (reference sequence). The chain's CDR3 is CASSLLGINEQFF. CDR3 sequence (DNA): TGTGCCAGCAGCTTGTTGGGTATCAATGAGCAGTTCTTC.

This clonotype was seen many times. The chain recombines TRBV20-1 with TRBJ2-7; no clear D gene. Trimming shortened V by 4 bases and J by 8 bases, and 15 bases separated the two germline ends. CDR1 DFQATT and CDR2 SNEGSKA come from the germline V gene (reference sequence). CDR3 length equals 12 residues. CDR3 DNA sequence: TGCAGTGCTATGACCCGCTCTACGCAGCAGTACTTC. Its protein product is CSAMTRSTQQYF.

This clonotype was seen a handful of times. The chain employs TRBV6-6 and TRBJ2-1; TRBD1 matches 7 bases. Germline-derived CDR1 and CDR2 are MNHNY and SVGAGI (reference sequence). The J segment lost 12 bases and the V segment lost 5 bases, leaving 10 bases of the junction unmatched. The length of the CDR3 is 13 residues. This CDR3 reads CASSQTPGGRQFF. The CDR3 DNA reads as TGTGCCAGCAGTCAAACCCCAGGGGGTCGGCAGTTCTTC.

A few counts support this clonotype. The chain has TRBV12-3 or TRBV12-4 and TRBJ2-3, with TRBD2 matching over 8 bases. Trimming at V came to 4 bases and at J to 2 bases, leaving 17 bases not matched to a gene. The CDR3 runs 19 residues. The CDR3 sequence: CASSSPVPGLGVVTDTQYF. The CDR3 bases are TGTGCCAGCAGTTCCCCTGTTCCGGGACTAGGAGTAGTCACAGATACGCAGTATTTT.

The J gene is TRBJ2-1, the V gene TRBV3-1; no reliable D call. Trimming removed 1 base from V and 6 bases from J, with 19 bases in between. The CDR3 contains 17 residues. Germline assignment: CDR1 LGHDT and CDR2 YNNKEL (reference sequence). This CDR3 is CASSQGSVSPPGNEQFF. CDR3 bases: TGTGCCAGCAGCCAAGGGTCGGTAAGCCCCCCCGGCAATGAGCAGTTCTTC.